This T cell receptor beta chain was sequenced for a study of T-cell reconstitution after alpha-beta-depleted transplantation in children. Whole-study results and caveats: Most T-cell counts and diversity one year after the transplant came from T cells that were newly produced.

V was cut by 7 bases and J by 4 bases, with 24 bases left in between. Germline CDR1 and CDR2: MDHEN and SYDVKM. CDR3 length equals 17 residues. As regards this clonotype: Its antigen remains unknown.

A TCRbeta library incorporating unique molecular identifiers was prepared. One entry per CDR3 protein results from TCRdb running MiXCR on the PCR reads. The table has about 980,000 distinct CDR3 sequences, around 30% seen once. Specimen: PBMCs, mostly from graft donor cells, collected 360 days after TCRalphabeta/CD19-depleted stem cell transplant. The gene calls are TRBV28 and TRBJ2-3; D is perhaps TRBD1 (5 bases). The origin of this receptor is a boy less than two years old who had a stem cell transplant for SCID, so the T cells may come from the graft donor. This CDR3 reads CASTPTIGAGTSDTQYF. For the CDR3, the DNA is TGTGCCAGCACCCCCACGATAGGGGCCGGTACTTCAGATACGCAGTATTTT.